This T cell receptor beta chain was recovered during a study of neoadjuvant anti-PD-1 for oral cavity cancer. The V segment lost 4 bases and the J segment 9 bases; nucleotides outside the gene matches: 2. Germline lookup yields CDR1 MNHEY and CDR2 SVGAGI. The CDR3 contains 11 residues. PBMC libraries mostly used around 460 ng of input genomic DNA, with six replicates per sample. Generated by immunoSEQ multiplex PCR, the TCRdb table keeps only in-frame clones and is missing some. The table records some 15,000 clones, about three fifths of them present only once. The starting material was PBMCs, obtained before nivolumab (anti-PD-1) treatment. This TCR was sampled from a person aged 35-79 years with oral cavity squamous cell carcinoma. The rearrangement uses TRBV6-5 and TRBJ1-1; TRBD1 matches at 7 bases. The CDR3 bases are TGTGCCAGCAGTTTCAGGGGGAAAGCTTTCTTT. As protein: CASSFRGKAFF.